This T cell receptor (beta chain) was recovered during a study of blood T cell repertoires in COVID-19 (TCRdb year 2020). Study-level background: The collaborator samples originated in the United States, Italy and Spain and spanned the acute and convalescent phases of COVID-19. The repertoires were released in a freely available public database intended as a resource for research on the immune response to SARS-CoV-2. HLA class I and class II types, where available, came from metadata supplied by the sample provider rather than from assay-based typing. The dataset comprised deeply sampled blood TCRbeta repertoires from subjects exposed to, actively infected with, or recovered from COVID-19. The prospective study material was composed of cDNA or gDNA derived from T cells, B-cell-depleted T cells, or PBMCs. The samples were drawn from two sources: the first 160 participants of the ongoing ImmuneRACE study, and about 1,300 subjects contributed by 6 global collaborators. A de-identified subject ID, COVID-19 status, age in years and sex were almost always included in the sample metadata.

Overall study outcomes, separate from this receptor: The quantity of clinical and demographic metadata differed by source and by participant and was supplied without curation.

The collaborating institutions used their own protocols to collect whole blood in K2EDTA tubes. Collaborator samples were shipped for TCRbeta analysis as frozen whole blood, isolated PBMCs, or DNA extracted from either sample type. V lost 2 bases and J lost 2 bases, and the count of bases not matched to a germline gene is 17. In the germline V gene, CDR1 corresponds to KGHSH and CDR2 to LQKENI. The CDR3 sequence holds 20 residues, the cysteine and phenylalanine included. Of the read, only the CDR3 DNA is kept; its 60 bases are in frame from base 1. With regard to this clone: The antigen this receptor binds is unknown. Base quality data are lacking; no much larger clone is found one base away.

The immunoSEQ Assay, a bias-controlled multiplex PCR, was used to amplify TCRbeta CDR3 regions from genomic DNA. On the authors' methods: The number of nucleated cells in each sample was estimated by amplification of reference gene primers within the assay. To quantify the absolute abundance of each unique TCRbeta CDR3 rearrangement, sequence reads were collapsed and filtered. Productive Simpson clonality was computed per sample as the square root of Simpson's diversity index over productive rearrangements. As stored in TCRdb, this immuneACCESS dataset retains in-frame rearrangements with V and J assigned. A fraction of the clones does not appear; measured against another copy, unresolved V genes explain less than half of the discrepancy, and the remainder lacks a known reason. From that table come the V and J calls and clone size; the DNA was used to work out D and trimming. The sample contains 290,000 or so clones, 75% to 85% of them found a single time. The ten largest clonotypes hold approximately 5.1% of the sample.

Sequenced input: peripheral blood. The clonotype comes from a man aged 50 to 60 with active or convalescent COVID-19. The sequence is built from TRBV18 and TRBJ2-7; 11 central bases correspond to TRBD2. DNA sequence: TGTGCCAGCTCACCAAGGAACGTGGGCATAGCGGGAGGGCAGACCTACGAGCAGTACTTC. Translated, it reads CASSPRNVGIAGGQTYEQYF.